This passage covers 14 T cell receptor beta chains from one sample sequenced in a study of CD8 T cells in Susac syndrome. With random hexamers, roughly 0.45 to 1 ug RNA was reverse transcribed. From the immunoSEQ multiplex PCR reads, TCRdb called clonotypes with MiXCR, one entry per CDR3 protein. The profile covers around 280,000 distinct CDR3 sequences, with 92% appearing a single time and less than 0.08% taken by the ten largest. The sequenced sample was CD4+ T cells from PBMCs. The receptors stem from a human donor with multiple sclerosis.

The J gene is TRBJ1-1, the V gene TRBV7-9, with a possible D match to TRBD1 (5 bases). Trimming took 2 bases from V and 9 from J, leaving 16 bases between them. The CDR3 is made up of 14 amino acids. Germline V lookup: CDR1 SEHNR, CDR2 FQNEAQ (reference sequence). As DNA, the CDR3 is TGTGCCAGCAGCTTATTGGGGACGAATAAACAAGCTTTCTTT. It encodes CASSLLGTNKQAFF.

The rearrangement uses TRBV20-1 and TRBJ2-3; maybe TRBD2 (6 bases). CDR3 length: 12 residues. Germline V gene data show CDR1 as DFQATT and CDR2 as SNEGSKA (reference sequence). The CDR3 protein is CGGAGDTDTQYF. CDR3 coding DNA: TGCGGCGGGGCGGGCGATACAGATACGCAGTATTTT.

The chain employs TRBV19 and TRBJ1-5; TRBD1 matches 7 bases. The CDR3 runs 16 residues. The germline gives CDR1 LNHDA, CDR2 SQIVND (reference sequence). Losses at the gene ends were 4 bases for V and 2 bases for J; bases not matched to a gene: 8. The CDR3 region has the DNA TGTGCCAGTAGTACCCAGGGGGGGGCAGGCAATCAGCCCCAGCATTTT. Protein product: CASSTQGGAGNQPQHF.

This chain links TRBV7-9 with TRBJ2-7; TRBD1 matches at 10 bases. Trimming at V came to 5 bases and at J to 4 bases, leaving 8 bases not matched to a gene. Germline CDR1 is SEHNR and CDR2 is FQNEAQ (reference sequence). The CDR3 runs 15 residues. The CDR3 is CASSRLGQGVYEQYF. In DNA form, the CDR3 reads TGTGCCAGCAGCCGGCTTGGACAGGGGGTTTACGAGCAGTACTTC.

The V call is TRBV16, the J call TRBJ2-7, with D possibly being TRBD1 (6 bases). The germline V gene has CDR1 KGHSY and CDR2 FQNENV. The CDR3 is 14 residues long. Trimming removed 8 bases from V and 2 bases from J, with 16 bases in between. Here the CDR3 DNA reads TGTGCCAGCCCCCCCGCCAGGACAGCCTACGAGCAGTACTTC. It is translated as CASPPARTAYEQYF.

This chain uses TRBV18 with TRBJ1-2; TRBD1 agrees at 9 bases. V dropped 0 bases and J dropped 10; count of bases not matched to a gene: 6. Germline CDR1 and CDR2: KGHSH and LQKENI. This CDR3 is 14 amino acids long. The CDR3 spells CASSPPGQGLDYTF. CDR3 sequence (DNA): TGTGCCAGCTCACCACCGGGACAGGGATTGGACTACACCTTC.

The chain links TRBV20-1 to TRBJ2-1; D possibly corresponds to TRBD1 (6 bases). The germline V gene encodes CDR1 DFQATT and CDR2 SNEGSKA (reference sequence). The CDR3 has 16 residues. V lost 1 base and J lost 3, with 16 bases in between. Here the CDR3 DNA reads TGCAGTGCTAGAGTACCGGAGACAGGCCACTACAATGAGCAGTTCTTC. It yields the protein CSARVPETGHYNEQFF.

V is TRBV20-1 and J is TRBJ1-1; D remains ambiguous. The germline V and J ends were trimmed by 3 bases and 3 bases, with 11 bases remaining between them. Germline V gene sequence: CDR1 DFQATT, CDR2 SNEGSKA (reference sequence). The CDR3 contains 13 residues. The CDR3 loop is CSASRLRYTEAFF. The CDR3 DNA sequence: TGCAGTGCTAGTAGGTTGAGGTACACTGAAGCTTTCTTT.

The J gene is TRBJ2-7, the V gene TRBV19, with 9 bases fitting TRBD1. This CDR3 spans 15 amino acids. CDR1 is LNHDA, CDR2 SQIVND, per germline (reference sequence). The trim removed 5 bases at V and 6 bases at J, leaving 11 bases unmatched. For the CDR3, the DNA is TGTGCCAGTAGTCAACTTGCCGGGACAGGGTTCGAGCAGTACTTC. Translating gives CASSQLAGTGFEQYF. Complete variable domain (other parts from reference TRBV19 and TRBJ2-7): DGGITQSPKYLFRKEGQNVTLSCEQNLNHDAMYWYRQDPGQGLRLIYYSQIVNDFQKGDIAEGYSVSREKKESFPLTVTSAQKNPTAFYLCASSQLAGTGFEQYFGPGTRLTVT.

The chain links TRBV20-1 to TRBJ1-1, with a possible D match to TRBD1 (6 bases). CDR3 length: 13 residues. Trimming removed 1 base at V and 4 bases at J, with 10 bases between. The V gene's germline CDR1 is DFQATT and CDR2 SNEGSKA (reference sequence). This chain's CDR3 is CSARGQVSTEAFF. For the CDR3, the DNA is TGCAGTGCTAGAGGACAGGTGTCCACTGAAGCTTTCTTT.

This clonotype was detected only once. The gene calls are TRBV6-1 and TRBJ2-1; 9 bases agree with TRBD2. The germline CDR1 and CDR2 sequences are MNHNS and SASEGT. The CDR3 sequence is 21 residues long. V lost 6 bases to trimming and J lost 6 bases; unmatched junction nucleotides: 27. CDR3 sequence (DNA): TGTGCCAGCAGAACCCTTAGTGGGGCTAGCGGGACATCTCTGCCCTCCAATGAGCAGTTCTTC. It encodes CASRTLSGASGTSLPSNEQFF.

The chain has TRBV20-1 and TRBJ1-5; the D is unclear. Trimming stripped 1 base from V and 13 bases from J, with 8 bases between. Germline V gives CDR1 DFQATT, CDR2 SNEGSKA (reference sequence). The length of the CDR3 is 10 residues. The CDR3 DNA follows: TGCAGTGCTAGAGGGGAGAGGCAGCATTTT. It encodes CSARGERQHF.

This clonotype was observed a single time. The genes are TRBV12-3 or TRBV12-4 and TRBJ1-3; D ambiguous. This CDR3 region has 14 residues. Trimming pared 7 bases from V and 2 bases from J, leaving 12 bases between. The CDR3 here is CASNPQRTGNTIYF. The CDR3 bases are TGTGCCAGCAATCCACAGCGAACTGGAAACACCATATATTTT.

The chain is built from TRBV10-3 and TRBJ1-2, with 8 bases identical to TRBD1. Per germline, CDR1 ENHRY and CDR2 SYGVKD. CDR3 length: 13 residues. V was clipped by 6 bases and J by 8 bases; unmatched bases: 8. The CDR3 spells CAIRRQGARGYTF. In nucleotides, the CDR3 is TGTGCCATCAGACGTCAGGGGGCTAGAGGCTACACCTTC.